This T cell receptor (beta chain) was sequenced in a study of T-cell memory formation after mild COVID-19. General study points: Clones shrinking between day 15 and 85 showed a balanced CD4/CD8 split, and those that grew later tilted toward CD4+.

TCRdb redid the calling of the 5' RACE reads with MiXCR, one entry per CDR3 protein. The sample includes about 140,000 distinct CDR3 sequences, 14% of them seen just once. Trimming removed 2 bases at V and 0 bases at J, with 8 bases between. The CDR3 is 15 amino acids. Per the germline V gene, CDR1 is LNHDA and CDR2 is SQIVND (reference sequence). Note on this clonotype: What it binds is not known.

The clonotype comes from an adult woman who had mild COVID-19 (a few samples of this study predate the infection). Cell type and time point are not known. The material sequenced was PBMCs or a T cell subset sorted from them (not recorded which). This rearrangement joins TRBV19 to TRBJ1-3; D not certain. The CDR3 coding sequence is TGTGCCAGTAGTATATTGGGCAGCTCTGGAAACACCATATATTTT. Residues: CASSILGSSGNTIYF.